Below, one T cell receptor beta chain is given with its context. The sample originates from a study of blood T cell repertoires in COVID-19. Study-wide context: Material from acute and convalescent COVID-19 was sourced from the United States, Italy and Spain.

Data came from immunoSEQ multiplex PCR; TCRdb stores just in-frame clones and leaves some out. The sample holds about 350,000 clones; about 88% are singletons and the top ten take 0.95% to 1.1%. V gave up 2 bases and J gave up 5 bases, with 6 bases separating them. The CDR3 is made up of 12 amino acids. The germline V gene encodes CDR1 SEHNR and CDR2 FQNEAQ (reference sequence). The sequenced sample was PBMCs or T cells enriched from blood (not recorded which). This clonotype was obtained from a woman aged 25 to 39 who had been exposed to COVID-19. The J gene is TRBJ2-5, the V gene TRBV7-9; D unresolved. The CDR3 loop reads CASSLRRETQYF. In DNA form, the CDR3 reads TGTGCCAGCAGCTTAAGGCGGGAGACCCAGTACTTC.